The T cell receptor beta chain under discussion was sequenced for a study of blood T cell repertoires in COVID-19. Study context: Acute and convalescent COVID-19 specimens originated in the United States, Italy and Spain. Sample material is recorded as cDNA or gDNA derived from T cells, B-cell-depleted T cells, or PBMCs.

Per the study methods: Amplification of reference gene primers was used by the study to estimate nucleated cell counts. Sequencing used immunoSEQ multiplex PCR; TCRdb keeps in-frame clones, though not all of them. Clone size and V and J calls were adopted from that table, with D and trimming inferred from the DNA. Of fewer than 500,000 clones in the sample, around 86% were seen once. Germline trimming cut 3 bases from V and 7 bases from J; bases unmatched to any gene: 12. Germline CDR1 SGHRS, CDR2 YFSETQ. CDR3 length equals 16 residues. The receptor's source is a woman in her thirties with active or convalescent COVID-19. Specimen: peripheral blood. J is TRBJ2-1 and V is TRBV5-1; the match to TRBD1 covers 8 bases. CDR3 nucleotide sequence: TGCGCCAGCAGCTCGCCGGAAAGACAGGGGAGAAATGAGCAGTTCTTC. Translated, it gives CASSSPERQGRNEQFF.